This TCR beta chain was observed in a study of blood T cell repertoires in COVID-19. V lost 0 bases and J 1 base, leaving 9 bases between the germline ends. Germline-derived CDR1 and CDR2 are SGDLS and YYNGEE. This CDR3 is 15 amino acids long. Methods used by the authors: Amplification of reference gene primers was used by the study to estimate nucleated cell counts. Clones were sequenced by immunoSEQ multiplex PCR, and TCRdb holds only the in-frame ones, with some missing. That table gives V, J and clone size, and the DNA gave D and trimming. In the table there are over 600,000 clones, 85% to 90% of which are singletons. This clone occurred once.

This sequence was found in a woman under 30 with acute or convalescent COVID-19. The specimen was peripheral blood. This sequence joins TRBV9 and TRBJ2-3; D gene uncertain. The CDR3 nucleotides are TGTGCCAGCAGCGTAGGTGGAGACGGCACAGATACGCAGTATTTT. Its protein product is CASSVGGDGTDTQYF. The whole variable domain, filled in from reference TRBV9 and TRBJ2-3, reads DSGVTQTPKHLITATGQRVTLRCSPRSGDLSVYWYQQSLDQGLQFLIQYYNGEERAKGNILERFSAQQFPDLHSELNLSSLELGDSALYFCASSVGGDGTDTQYFGPGTRLTVL.